The 23 T cell receptor beta chains reported below all come from one sample, sequenced in a study of blood T cell repertoires in COVID-19. Method: immunoSEQ multiplex PCR; TCRdb's copy keeps in-frame clones and lacks some. The sample has fewer than 130,000 clones, approximately 92% seen once; the top ten hold roughly 30%. What was sequenced was peripheral blood. The receptors here all came from a woman over 75 with acute or convalescent COVID-19.

This chain joins TRBV4-3 and TRBJ2-1; TRBD2 matches at 9 bases. CDR1 and CDR2 (germline): LGHNA, YSLEER. The CDR3 sequence is 15 residues long. V trimming: 0 bases; J trimming: 9 bases; junction bases outside the gene matches: 6. The CDR3 is CASSQDASTSGEQFF. The CDR3 DNA is TGCGCCAGCAGCCAAGATGCATCGACTAGCGGTGAGCAGTTCTTC.

The table lists this clone with a count of one. The rearrangement joins TRBV4-3 to TRBJ2-3; D ambiguous. The CDR3 is 16 residues long. The V end lost 0 bases, the J end lost 2 bases, and 12 bases lay between the germline ends. CDR1 is LGHNA, CDR2 YSLEER, per germline. The CDR3 coding sequence is TGCGCCAGCAGCCAAGAGTCCAGAATATACACAGATACGCAGTATTTT. It yields the protein CASSQESRIYTDTQYF.

This clone has just a few counts. V gene TRBV28 combines with J gene TRBJ1-5, with D unresolved. This CDR3 spans 15 amino acids. The V and J ends lost 2 bases and 2 bases respectively, with 10 bases between them. The germline V gene has CDR1 MDHEN and CDR2 SYDVKM. The DNA for the CDR3 is TGTGCCAGCAGTTTAGCGGCTGCAGGCAATCAGCCCCAGCATTTT. It codes for CASSLAAAGNQPQHF. Looking up the rest from reference TRBV28 and TRBJ1-5 gives the full variable domain: DVKVTQSSRYLVKRTGEKVFLECVQDMDHENMFWYRQDPGLGLRLIYFSYDVKMKEKGDIPEGYSVSREKKERFSLILESASTNQTSMYLCASSLAAAGNQPQHFGDGTRLSIL.

The chain has TRBV7-2 and TRBJ2-7, with D perhaps TRBD2 (7 bases). Germline V gives CDR1 SGHTA, CDR2 FQGNSA. Trimming cost V 1 base and J 1 base, with 11 bases left between them. CDR3 size: 15 residues. DNA for the CDR3: TGTGCCAGCAGCTTAGTAGGGGGGGCTTCCTACGAGCAGTACTTC. This codes for CASSLVGGASYEQYF.

The V gene is TRBV2, the J gene TRBJ2-5; 8 positions agree with TRBD1. Germline V lookup: CDR1 SNHLY, CDR2 FYNNEI. The J segment lost 1 base and the V segment lost 6 bases, leaving 10 bases of the junction unmatched. The CDR3 totals 16 residues. The CDR3 DNA reads TGTGCCAGCAGGGCGACAGGGGCGAGGGGCCAAGAGACCCAGTACTTC. Protein: CASRATGARGQETQYF.

The table lists this clone with a count of one. The CDR3: CASSLARSAGTDTQYF. The CDR3 nucleotides are TGTGCCAGCAGCTTAGCGCGGTCAGCTGGCACAGATACGCAGTATTTT. V usage is TRBV7-6 and J usage is TRBJ2-3; D gene uncertain. Trimming took off 0 bases at V and 1 base at J, with 11 bases between the two ends. Germline V gives CDR1 SGHVS, CDR2 FNYEAQ. The CDR3 is made up of 16 amino acids.

This clone was observed a handful of times. This chain connects TRBV5-4 to TRBJ2-5; D is uncertain. The V gene's germline CDR1 is SGHNT and CDR2 YYREEE (reference sequence). The V gene lost 3 bases and the J gene lost 1 base, with 7 bases spanning the gap. The CDR3 totals 13 residues. The CDR3 here is CASSSYSQETQYF. In nucleotides, the CDR3 is TGTGCCAGCAGCTCTTACAGCCAAGAGACCCAGTACTTC.

This chain links TRBV18 with TRBJ2-1, with no clear D. Germline CDR1 and CDR2: KGHSH and LQKENI. The CDR3 spans 14 residues. V dropped 6 bases and J dropped 9 bases, with 18 bases sitting between them. CDR3 in DNA: TGTGCCAGCTCTAAAATACCTATGCCCGTTGAGCAGTTCTTC. It yields the protein CASSKIPMPVEQFF.

The chain carries TRBV27 and TRBJ2-7; 8 nucleotides line up with TRBD1. Germline assignment: CDR1 MNHEY and CDR2 SMNVEV (reference sequence). CDR3 length: 14 residues. V gave up 5 bases and J gave up 2 bases; unmatched junction bases: 5. The CDR3 nucleotides read TGTGCCAGCAGTCCGGGACAGGTAACCTACGAGCAGTACTTC. This sequence encodes CASSPGQVTYEQYF.

The chain couples TRBV6-6 to TRBJ1-2, with D possibly being TRBD1 (5 bases). Germline V gene data show CDR1 as MNHNY and CDR2 as SVGAGI (reference sequence). The CDR3 has 13 amino acids. V was clipped by 6 bases and J by 3 bases, with 11 bases between them. In nucleotides, the CDR3 is TGTGCCAGCAGAGAAGACAGAGACTATGGCTACACCTTC. Protein sequence: CASREDRDYGYTF.

The CDR3 DNA sequence: TGTGCCAGCAGCCAACCCCGGACAGGTACCCAAGAGACCCAGTACTTC. Translating gives CASSQPRTGTQETQYF. The genes are TRBV3-1 (or the pseudogene TRBV3-2) and TRBJ2-5; TRBD1 aligns across 7 bases. The CDR3 has 16 amino acids. The germline CDR1 and CDR2 sequences are LGHDT and YNNKEL (reference sequence). Unmatched junction bases numbered 7, after V lost 2 bases and J lost 1 base.

This clone has just one count. V usage is TRBV7-8 and J usage is TRBJ1-5, with TRBD1 matching 7 bases. Trimming at V came to 5 bases and at J to 9 bases, leaving 7 bases not matched to a gene. CDR1 is SGHVS, CDR2 FQNEAQ, per germline. The CDR3 consists of 13 residues. CDR3 sequence reads: CASSMTGSPPQHF. The CDR3 nucleotides are TGTGCCAGCAGCATGACAGGGTCGCCGCCCCAGCATTTT.

The rearrangement links TRBV15 to TRBJ2-2, with 9 bases lining up with TRBD1. The CDR3 length is 17 residues. The junction had 14 bases not matched to a gene; V was cut back by 6 bases and J by 6 bases. CDR1 is LNHNV and CDR2 is YYDKDF in the germline V gene (reference sequence). For the CDR3, the DNA is TGTGCCACCAGACGTGGTCTGGGACAGGGTGTATCCGGGGAGCTGTTTTTT. Residues: CATRRGLGQGVSGELFF.

This chain uses TRBV11-2 with TRBJ1-2; 11 nucleotides line up with TRBD1. The CDR3 spans 13 residues. Germline CDR1 reads SGHAT; CDR2 reads FQNNGV. J lost 12 bases, V lost 5 bases, and 8 bases had no gene match. The CDR3 region has the DNA TGTGCCAGCAGCCCGCGGGACAGGGGGGATCACACCTTC. Its protein product is CASSPRDRGDHTF.

This chain uses TRBV7-2 with TRBJ1-2; D is perhaps TRBD1 (5 bases). The CDR3 loop spans 13 amino acids. The V and J ends lost 0 bases and 8 bases respectively, with 10 bases between them. CDR1 SGHTA and CDR2 FQGNSA come from the germline V gene. The CDR3 DNA follows: TGTGCCAGCAGCTTAGCAGGGGTAAACGGCTACACCTTC. Its protein product is CASSLAGVNGYTF.

The chain combines TRBV19 with TRBJ2-6, with TRBD1 identical over 7 bases. The germline gives CDR1 LNHDA, CDR2 SQIVND (reference sequence). J was trimmed by 2 bases and V by 3 bases; bases with no gene match: 10. The CDR3 spans 18 residues. CDR3 sequence reads: CASSIRTGSITGANVLTF. CDR3 nucleotide sequence: TGTGCCAGTAGTATTAGGACAGGCTCGATCACTGGGGCCAACGTCCTGACTTTC. Complete variable domain (other parts from reference TRBV19 and TRBJ2-6): DGGITQSPKYLFRKEGQNVTLSCEQNLNHDAMYWYRQDPGQGLRLIYYSQIVNDFQKGDIAEGYSVSREKKESFPLTVTSAQKNPTAFYLCASSIRTGSITGANVLTFGAGSRLTVL.

The gene calls are TRBV27 and TRBJ2-1; the match to TRBD1 covers 12 bases. J gave up 7 bases and V 1 base, and 5 bases lay outside the gene matches. The CDR3 covers 16 residues. Looked up from germline, CDR1 is MNHEY and CDR2 is SMNVEV (reference sequence). Written as DNA, the CDR3 is TGTGCCAGCAGTTTATTTGGGACAGGGGGCCGGAATGAGCAGTTCTTC. This translates into CASSLFGTGGRNEQFF.

This clone showed up just a few times. The rearrangement uses TRBV5-6 and TRBJ1-4; D possibly corresponds to TRBD1 (5 bases). CDR1 SGHDT and CDR2 YYEEEE come from the germline V gene. Trimming removed 4 bases at V and 6 bases at J, with 10 bases between. This CDR3 is built from 13 residues. Written as DNA, the CDR3 is TGTGCCAGCAGCCCCGGACAATATGAAAAACTGTTTTTT. Encoded protein: CASSPGQYEKLFF.

The V and J genes are TRBV10-3 and TRBJ2-7; tentative D call: TRBD2 (6 bases). This CDR3 region has 12 residues. V lost 10 bases and J 2 bases, leaving 12 bases between the germline ends. Germline values: CDR1 ENHRY, CDR2 SYGVKD. DNA of the CDR3: TGTGCCACCAACGGAGGGGCCTACGAGCAGTACTTC. Translation: CATNGGAYEQYF.

This sequence joins TRBV5-1 and TRBJ2-3; 8 bases are shared with TRBD2. The CDR3 has 16 amino acids. Germline V gene lookup returns CDR1 SGHRS and CDR2 YFSETQ. The ends lost 4 bases at V and 6 bases at J; junction bases unmatched: 13. CDR3 DNA: TGCGCCAGCAGCCCGGGTGTAGCGGGGCCGGGGGATACGCAGTATTTT. Amino acids: CASSPGVAGPGDTQYF.

This chain uses TRBV20-1 with TRBJ2-1, with TRBD1 as a possible D gene (6 bases). Deletions cut 1 base from V and 15 bases from J, with 13 bases between. The CDR3 extends over 11 amino acids. CDR1 is DFQATT, CDR2 SNEGSKA, per germline (reference sequence). CDR3 sequence reads: CSARAPTGSFF. The CDR3 region has the DNA TGCAGTGCTAGAGCCCCCACAGGGTCGTTCTTC.

In nucleotides, the CDR3 is TGTGCCAGCAGCTTAGTGGCGGGGACCCTCGGTGAGCAGTTCTTC. Translating gives CASSLVAGTLGEQFF. The V call is TRBV7-2, the J call TRBJ2-1; D might be TRBD2 (6 bases). Germline values: CDR1 SGHTA, CDR2 FQGNSA. The V end was cut by 1 base, the J end by 9 bases, with 16 bases between. CDR3 length: 15 residues.

This chain joins TRBV7-8 and TRBJ2-5; TRBD1 matches 7 bases. The CDR3 has 16 residues. J was trimmed by 4 bases and V by 5 bases; bases with no gene match: 13. Germline lookup yields CDR1 SGHVS and CDR2 FQNEAQ. The CDR3 loop is CASSTNRGLSTETQYF. In DNA form, the CDR3 reads TGTGCCAGCAGCACCAACAGGGGTCTGTCTACAGAGACCCAGTACTTC. The complete variable domain, with remaining parts taken from reference TRBV7-8 and TRBJ2-5, reads GAGVSQSPRYKVAKRGQDVALRCDPISGHVSLFWYQQALGQGPEFLTYFQNEAQLDKSGLPSDRFFAERPEGSVSTLKIQRTQQEDSAVYLCASSTNRGLSTETQYFGPGTRLLVL.